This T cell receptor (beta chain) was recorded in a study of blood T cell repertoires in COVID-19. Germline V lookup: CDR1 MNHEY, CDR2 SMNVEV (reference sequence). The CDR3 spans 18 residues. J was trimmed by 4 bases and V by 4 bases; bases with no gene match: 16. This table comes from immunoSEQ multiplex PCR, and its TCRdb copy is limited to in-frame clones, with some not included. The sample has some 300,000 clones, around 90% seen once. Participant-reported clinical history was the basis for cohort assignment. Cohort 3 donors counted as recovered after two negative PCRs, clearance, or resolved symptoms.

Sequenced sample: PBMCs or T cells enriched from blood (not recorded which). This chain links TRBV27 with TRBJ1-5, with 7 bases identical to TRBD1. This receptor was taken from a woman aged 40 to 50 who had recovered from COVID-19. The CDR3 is CASSSRLKTGVRNQPQHF. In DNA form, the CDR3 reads TGTGCCAGCAGTTCACGGCTGAAAACAGGGGTAAGAAATCAGCCCCAGCATTTT.